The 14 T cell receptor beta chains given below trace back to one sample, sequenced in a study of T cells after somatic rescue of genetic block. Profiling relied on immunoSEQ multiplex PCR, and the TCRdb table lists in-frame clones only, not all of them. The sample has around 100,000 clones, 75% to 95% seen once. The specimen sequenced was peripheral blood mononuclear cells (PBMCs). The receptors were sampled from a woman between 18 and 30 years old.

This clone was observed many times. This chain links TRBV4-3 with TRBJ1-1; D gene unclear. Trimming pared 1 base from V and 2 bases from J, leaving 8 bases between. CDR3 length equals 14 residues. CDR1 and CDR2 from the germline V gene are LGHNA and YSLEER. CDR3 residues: CASSQARANTEAFF. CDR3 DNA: TGCGCCAGCAGCCAAGCGAGGGCCAACACTGAAGCTTTCTTT.

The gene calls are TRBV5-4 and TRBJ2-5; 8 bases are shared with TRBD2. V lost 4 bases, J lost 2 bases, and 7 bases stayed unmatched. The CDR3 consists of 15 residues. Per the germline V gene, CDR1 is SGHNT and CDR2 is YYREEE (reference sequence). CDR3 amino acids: CASSPGTRLQETQYF. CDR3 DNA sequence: TGTGCCAGCAGCCCGGGGACTAGGTTACAAGAGACCCAGTACTTC.

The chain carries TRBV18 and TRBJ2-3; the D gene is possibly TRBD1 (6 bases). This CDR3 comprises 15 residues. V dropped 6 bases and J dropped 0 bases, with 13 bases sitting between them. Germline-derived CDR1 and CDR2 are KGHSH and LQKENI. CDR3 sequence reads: CASSGAQGSTDTQYF. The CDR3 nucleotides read TGTGCCAGCTCTGGGGCGCAGGGGAGCACAGATACGCAGTATTTT.

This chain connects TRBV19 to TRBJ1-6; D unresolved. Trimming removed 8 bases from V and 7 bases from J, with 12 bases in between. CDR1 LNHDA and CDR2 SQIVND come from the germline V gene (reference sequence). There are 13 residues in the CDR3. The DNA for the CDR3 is TGTGCCAGTGAAGGCGCATGGAATTCACCCCTCCACTTT. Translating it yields CASEGAWNSPLHF.

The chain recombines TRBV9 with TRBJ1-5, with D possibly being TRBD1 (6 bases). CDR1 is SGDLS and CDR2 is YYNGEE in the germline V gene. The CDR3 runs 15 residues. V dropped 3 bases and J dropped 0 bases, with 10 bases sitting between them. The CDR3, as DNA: TGTGCCAGCAGCGCGTCAGGGGATAGCAATCAGCCCCAGCATTTT. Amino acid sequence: CASSASGDSNQPQHF. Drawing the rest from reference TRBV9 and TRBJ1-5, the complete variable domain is DSGVTQTPKHLITATGQRVTLRCSPRSGDLSVYWYQQSLDQGLQFLIQYYNGEERAKGNILERFSAQQFPDLHSELNLSSLELGDSALYFCASSASGDSNQPQHFGDGTRLSIL.

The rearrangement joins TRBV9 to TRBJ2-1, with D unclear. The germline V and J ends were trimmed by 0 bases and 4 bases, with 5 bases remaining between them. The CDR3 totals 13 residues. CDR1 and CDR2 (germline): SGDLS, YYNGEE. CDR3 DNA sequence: TGTGCCAGCAGCGTAGCCATGTACAATGAGCAGTTCTTC. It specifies CASSVAMYNEQFF.

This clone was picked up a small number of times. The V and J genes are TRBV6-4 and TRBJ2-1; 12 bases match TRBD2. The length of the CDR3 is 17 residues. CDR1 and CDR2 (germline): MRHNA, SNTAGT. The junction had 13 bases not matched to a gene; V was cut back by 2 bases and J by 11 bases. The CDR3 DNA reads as TGTGCCAGCAGTGACGAAGACCTGGCTAGCGGGGGGGCAAAGCAGTTCTTC. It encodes CASSDEDLASGGAKQFF.

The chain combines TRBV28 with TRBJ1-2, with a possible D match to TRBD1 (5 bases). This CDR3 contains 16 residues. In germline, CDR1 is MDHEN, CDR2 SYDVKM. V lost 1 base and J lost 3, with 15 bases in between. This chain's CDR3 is CASSLLGGTGDYGYTF. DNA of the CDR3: TGTGCCAGCAGTTTATTGGGAGGGACGGGAGACTATGGCTACACCTTC.

CDR3 sequence reads: CASRVGETQYF. CDR3 nucleotides: TGTGCCAGTAGGGTAGGGGAGACCCAGTACTTC. V and J are TRBV19 and TRBJ2-5; D remains ambiguous. Per the germline V gene, CDR1 is LNHDA and CDR2 is SQIVND (reference sequence). Trimming took 6 bases from V and 5 from J, leaving 7 bases between them. The CDR3 is 11 amino acids.

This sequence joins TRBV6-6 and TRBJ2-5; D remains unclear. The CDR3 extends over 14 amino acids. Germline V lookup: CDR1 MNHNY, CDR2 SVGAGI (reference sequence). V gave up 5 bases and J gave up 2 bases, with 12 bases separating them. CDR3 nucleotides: TGTGCCAGCAGTCCACCCACCGGGCAAGAGACCCAGTACTTC. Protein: CASSPPTGQETQYF.

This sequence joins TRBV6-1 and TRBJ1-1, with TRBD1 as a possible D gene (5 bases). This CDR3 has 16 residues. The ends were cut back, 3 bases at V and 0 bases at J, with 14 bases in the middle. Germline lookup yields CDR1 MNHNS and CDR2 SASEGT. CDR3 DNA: TGTGCCAGCAGTGACAATCGCGGGGCCCTGAACACTGAAGCTTTCTTT. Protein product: CASSDNRGALNTEAFF.

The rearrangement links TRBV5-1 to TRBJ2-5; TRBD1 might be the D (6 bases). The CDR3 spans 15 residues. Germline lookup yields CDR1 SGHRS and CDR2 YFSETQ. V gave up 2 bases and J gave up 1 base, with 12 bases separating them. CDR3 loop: CASSFQGPSQETQYF. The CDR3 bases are TGCGCCAGCAGCTTCCAGGGGCCCTCCCAAGAGACCCAGTACTTC.

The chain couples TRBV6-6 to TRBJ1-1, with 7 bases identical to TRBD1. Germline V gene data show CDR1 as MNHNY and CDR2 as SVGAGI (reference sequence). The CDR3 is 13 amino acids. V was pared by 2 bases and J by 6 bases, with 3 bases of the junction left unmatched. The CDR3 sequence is CASSYAGQPEAFF. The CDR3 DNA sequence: TGTGCCAGCAGTTACGCGGGACAGCCTGAAGCTTTCTTT.

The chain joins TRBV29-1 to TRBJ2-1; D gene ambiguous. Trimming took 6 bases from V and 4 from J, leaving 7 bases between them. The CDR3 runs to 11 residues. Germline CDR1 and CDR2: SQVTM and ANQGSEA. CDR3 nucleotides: TGCAGCGTGTTGTCTTACAATGAGCAGTTCTTC. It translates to CSVLSYNEQFF.